One sample yielded the 27 T cell receptor beta chains listed below, sequenced in a study of human T cells and chemical hapten exposure. TCRdb redid the calling of the RACE reads with MiXCR, one entry per CDR3 protein. There are 250,000 or so distinct CDR3 sequences in the sample; approximately 7.5% occur only once, and 1.2% lies in the top ten. As to time point: pre-sensitization, week 0. Described treatment: therapeutic diphenylcyclopropenone sensitization with weekly scalp DPC. This specimen consisted of whole blood, obtained in connection with sensitization to the hapten diphenylcyclopropenone (DPC). Receptors originate from a man aged 18 to 29 with alopecia areata. Some clones in this sample may be carry-over from other donors' samples.

A few counts support this clonotype. The J gene is TRBJ1-3, the V gene TRBV7-2, with 7 bases identical to TRBD1. This CDR3 spans 18 amino acids. Germline V gene data show CDR1 as SGHTA and CDR2 as FQGNSA. Unmatched junction bases numbered 17, after V lost 5 bases and J lost 4 bases. The CDR3 bases are TGTGCCAGCAGCGTGCCGACAGGGCTCGGATCAATGGGAAACACCATATATTTT. As protein: CASSVPTGLGSMGNTIYF.

The table lists this clonotype with many counts. The CDR3 protein is CAIRRDIGAYGYTF. The CDR3 DNA reads TGTGCCATCAGGAGGGACATCGGGGCCTATGGCTACACCTTC. The chain uses TRBV10-3 and TRBJ1-2; possibly TRBD1 for D (6 bases). Germline V lookup: CDR1 ENHRY, CDR2 SYGVKD. V lost 6 bases and J 4 bases, leaving 15 bases between the germline ends. CDR3 length equals 14 residues.

The J gene is TRBJ1-1, the V gene TRBV7-2; D uncertain. The CDR3 spans 16 residues. V lost 5 bases, J lost 0 bases, and 16 bases lay in between. The V gene's germline CDR1 is SGHTA and CDR2 FQGNSA. The CDR3 coding sequence is TGTGCCAGCAGCAAGGCCCCACGGGTATTGAACACTGAAGCTTTCTTT. This sequence encodes CASSKAPRVLNTEAFF.

This clonotype was counted at least ten times. This sequence joins TRBV5-1 and TRBJ1-2; the D is unclear. The V and J ends lost 1 base and 0 bases respectively, with 7 bases between them. Germline V gene sequence: CDR1 SGHRS, CDR2 YFSETQ. The CDR3 spans 14 residues. The CDR3 reads CASSLIRANYGYTF. CDR3 nucleotide sequence: TGCGCCAGCAGCTTGATCCGTGCTAACTATGGCTACACCTTC.

This clonotype was counted between two and nine times. The chain combines TRBV6-5 with TRBJ2-3; tentatively, D is TRBD1 (5 bases). Looked up from germline, CDR1 is MNHEY and CDR2 is SVGAGI. V shed 2 bases and J shed 2 bases, with 11 bases lying between them. This CDR3 comprises 15 residues. CDR3 in DNA: TGTGCCAGCAGTTACATCGGCAGGGCCACAGATACGCAGTATTTT. This encodes CASSYIGRATDTQYF.

V usage is TRBV5-1 and J usage is TRBJ2-7; D may correspond to TRBD1 or TRBD2 (6 bases each). The CDR3 sequence is 15 residues long. Germline V gene lookup returns CDR1 SGHRS and CDR2 YFSETQ. Trimming took 3 bases from V and 0 from J, leaving 13 bases between them. In DNA form, the CDR3 reads TGCGCCAGCAGCTCCCGAGGGGGGCTCTCCTACGAGCAGTACTTC. Residues: CASSSRGGLSYEQYF. Full variable domain (outside the CDR3, taken from reference TRBV5-1 and TRBJ2-7): KAGVTQTPRYLIKTRGQQVTLSCSPISGHRSVSWYQQTPGQGLQFLFEYFSETQRNKGNFPGRFSGRQFSNSRSEMNVSTLELGDSALYLCASSSRGGLSYEQYFGPGTRLTVT.

In its sample, this clonotype was seen a few times. This chain connects TRBV7-2 to TRBJ2-1, with D perhaps TRBD1 (6 bases). The CDR3 spans 16 residues. The germline V gene encodes CDR1 SGHTA and CDR2 FQGNSA. The V end lost 1 base, the J end lost 4 bases, and 14 bases lay between the germline ends. CDR3 region: CASSLVGGNGYNEQFF. The DNA for the CDR3 is TGTGCCAGCAGCTTAGTAGGGGGAAACGGATACAATGAGCAGTTCTTC.

This clonotype was counted ten times or more. CDR3 amino acids: CASSSYGTGLNQPQHF. The CDR3 DNA sequence: TGTGCCAGCAGTTCGTACGGGACAGGGTTAAATCAGCCCCAGCATTTT. The chain employs TRBV28 and TRBJ1-5, with TRBD1 identical over 9 bases. Losses at the gene ends were 4 bases for V and 4 bases for J; bases not matched to a gene: 8. The CDR3 runs 16 residues. Germline V CDR1 and CDR2: MDHEN, SYDVKM. The entire variable domain, with the rest obtained from reference TRBV28 and TRBJ1-5, is as follows: DVKVTQSSRYLVKRTGEKVFLECVQDMDHENMFWYRQDPGLGLRLIYFSYDVKMKEKGDIPEGYSVSREKKERFSLILESASTNQTSMYLCASSSYGTGLNQPQHFGDGTRLSIL.

This clonotype has at least ten counts. The chain has TRBV5-4 and TRBJ1-2; no clear D gene. Trimming pared 0 bases from V and 1 base from J, leaving 10 bases between. The CDR3 runs to 15 residues. Per the germline V gene, CDR1 is SGHNT and CDR2 is YYREEE (reference sequence). The CDR3 nucleotides are TGTGCCAGCAGCTTGGTAGGCGGAGATAACTATGGCTACACCTTC. Its protein product is CASSLVGGDNYGYTF.

A remark on this clonotype: A single base separates this from a much larger clone, so it may be a read error. The rearrangement joins TRBV4-1 to TRBJ2-1; no definite D call. CDR3 size: 14 residues. The germline V gene has CDR1 MGHRA and CDR2 YSYEKL. The CDR3 DNA sequence: TGCGCCAGCAGCCCCAGTATGCCCTACAATGAGCAGCTCTTC. This sequence encodes CASSPSMPYNEQLF.

There are many counts of this clonotype. The chain uses TRBV20-1 and TRBJ1-2; 7 positions agree with TRBD1. Losses at the gene ends were 2 bases for V and 6 bases for J; bases not matched to a gene: 12. CDR3 length: 15 amino acids. Germline V lookup: CDR1 DFQATT, CDR2 SNEGSKA (reference sequence). This CDR3 is CSARFYRQGKDGYTF. The CDR3 DNA follows: TGCAGTGCTAGATTTTATAGACAGGGAAAAGATGGCTACACCTTC.

V and J are TRBV6-2 or TRBV6-3 and TRBJ1-4; unclear D gene. CDR3 size: 14 residues. V lost 4 bases and J lost 7, with 13 bases in between. CDR1 is MNHEY, CDR2 SVGEGT, per germline. CDR3 in DNA: TGTGCCAGCAGTTCCGCGGTGGGATTTGAAAAACTGTTTTTT. It yields the protein CASSSAVGFEKLFF.

This clonotype has more than one count but fewer than ten. The chain uses TRBV2 and TRBJ2-5; 10 nucleotides agree with TRBD2. Germline V lookup: CDR1 SNHLY, CDR2 FYNNEI. V dropped 5 bases and J dropped 5; count of bases not matched to a gene: 11. This CDR3 spans 16 amino acids. The CDR3 DNA is TGTGCCAGCAGTCCACCTCTAGCGGGGGTTCGGGAGACCCAGTACTTC. This sequence encodes CASSPPLAGVRETQYF.

The chain uses TRBV6-2 or TRBV6-3 and TRBJ1-1; 11 bases match TRBD1. Germline CDR1 and CDR2: MNHEY and SVGEGT. The ends lost 7 bases at V and 1 base at J; junction bases unmatched: 5. The CDR3 is 15 residues long. The DNA of the CDR3 is TGTGCCAGCACGGACAGGGGGCAACCGAACACTGAAGCTTTCTTT. This codes for CASTDRGQPNTEAFF.

The chain recombines TRBV6-5 with TRBJ1-4; tentative D call: TRBD1 (5 bases). CDR3 length: 16 amino acids. V lost 0 bases and J 2 bases, leaving 10 bases between the germline ends. Germline V gene lookup returns CDR1 MNHEY and CDR2 SVGAGI. This CDR3 is CASSYSRAVTNEKLFF. CDR3 DNA: TGTGCCAGCAGTTACTCCAGGGCTGTCACTAATGAAAAACTGTTTTTT.

This clonotype has at least ten counts. The rearrangement uses TRBV5-1 and TRBJ1-6, with D uncertain. The CDR3 length is 16 residues. The germline CDR1 and CDR2 sequences are SGHRS and YFSETQ. V was clipped by 2 bases and J by 0 bases, with 9 bases between them. The DNA of the CDR3 is TGCGCCAGCAGCTTTACAGCTAGCTCCTATAATTCACCCCTCCACTTT. This sequence encodes CASSFTASSYNSPLHF.

The chain carries TRBV20-1 and TRBJ1-6, with D perhaps matching TRBD1 (5 bases). Germline-derived CDR1 and CDR2 are DFQATT and SNEGSKA (reference sequence). Trimming cost V 3 bases and J 9 bases, with 12 bases left between them. The CDR3 extends over 13 amino acids. This CDR3 reads CSASLRGISPLHF. The DNA for the CDR3 is TGCAGTGCTAGTTTGAGGGGCATTTCACCCCTCCACTTT.

This chain links TRBV4-1 with TRBJ1-4; 7 nucleotides match TRBD1. The J segment lost 1 base and the V segment lost 5 bases, leaving 10 bases of the junction unmatched. The CDR3 runs 17 residues. Germline loops: CDR1 MGHRA, CDR2 YSYEKL. CDR3 residues: CASSKIQGTETNEKLFF. In DNA, the CDR3 is TGCGCCAGCAGCAAGATACAGGGGACGGAAACTAATGAAAAACTGTTTTTT.

V and J are TRBV10-3 and TRBJ2-3, with D maybe TRBD2 (6 bases). CDR1 is ENHRY, CDR2 SYGVKD, per germline. V was cut by 2 bases and J by 5 bases, with 14 bases left in between. The CDR3 length is 15 residues. The chain's CDR3 is CAISEVNRGKDTQYF. CDR3 DNA sequence: TGTGCCATCAGTGAGGTGAATCGGGGGAAAGATACGCAGTATTTT.

In this sample, this clonotype turned up a few times. The chain couples TRBV11-2 to TRBJ2-5; 12 nucleotides match TRBD2. This CDR3 is built from 20 residues. Germline CDR1 SGHAT, CDR2 FQNNGV. V shed 5 bases and J 0 bases; nucleotides not matched to a gene: 16. DNA of the CDR3: TGTGCCAGCAGCCCAACCCCTAGCGGGGGGGCTCTTGAGTACCAAGAGACCCAGTACTTC. This codes for CASSPTPSGGALEYQETQYF.

This chain uses TRBV20-1 with TRBJ1-1; 10 bases line up with TRBD1. Trimming took 6 bases from V and 6 from J; bases not matched to a gene: 7. This CDR3 has 13 residues. Germline assignment: CDR1 DFQATT and CDR2 SNEGSKA (reference sequence). The CDR3 sequence: CSAARQGAAEAFF. Here the CDR3 DNA reads TGCAGTGCCGCTCGACAGGGGGCGGCTGAAGCTTTCTTT.

This clonotype was detected many times. The chain combines TRBV4-3 with TRBJ1-1; the match to TRBD1 covers 7 bases. The V gene's germline CDR1 is LGHNA and CDR2 YSLEER. The J segment lost 3 bases and the V segment lost 2 bases, leaving 15 bases of the junction unmatched. The CDR3 is 18 amino acids. The CDR3 DNA follows: TGCGCCAGCAGCCAACTGACAGGGCCATACGGGGGGTACACTGAAGCTTTCTTT. This codes for CASSQLTGPYGGYTEAFF.

At least ten counts were recorded for this clonotype. CDR3 loop: CASSPRDRATYEQFF. In DNA form, the CDR3 reads TGTGCCAGCAGCCCTAGGGACAGGGCAACATATGAGCAGTTCTTC. J is TRBJ2-1 and V is TRBV7-3; 9 nucleotides align to TRBD1. J was trimmed by 8 bases and V by 5 bases; bases with no gene match: 10. CDR1 is SGHTA, CDR2 FQGTGA, per germline. The CDR3 totals 15 residues.

This clonotype was seen repeatedly, ten times or more. The chain couples TRBV12-3 or TRBV12-4 to TRBJ1-1, with D perhaps TRBD1 (6 bases). This CDR3 is 14 amino acids long. V lost 6 bases and J lost 2, with 13 bases in between. The CDR3 nucleotides are TGTGCCAGCAGCGAAACAGGGCACAACACTGAAGCTTTCTTT. The encoded protein is CASSETGHNTEAFF.

This clonotype was picked up a small number of times. The chain recombines TRBV11-3 with TRBJ2-1; the D is unclear. The CDR3 length is 14 residues. CDR1 is SGHNT and CDR2 is YENEEA in the germline V gene. Trimming took 6 bases from V and 4 from J, leaving 13 bases between them. CDR3 sequence (DNA): TGTGCCAGCAGTGGTCAAAGCGTTTACAATGAGCAGTTCTTC. Its protein product is CASSGQSVYNEQFF. Full variable domain (remainder filled in from reference TRBV11-3 and TRBJ2-1): EAGVVQSPRYKIIEKKQPVAFWCNPISGHNTLYWYLQNLGQGPELLIRYENEEAVDDSQLPKDRFSAERLKGVDSTLKIQPAELGDSAVYLCASSGQSVYNEQFFGPGTRLTVL.

The rearrangement joins TRBV4-1 to TRBJ2-6; 8 bases are a match to TRBD1. J lost 4 bases, V lost 1 base, and 6 bases had no gene match. The CDR3 is 17 residues long. CDR1 is MGHRA and CDR2 is YSYEKL in the germline V gene. This CDR3 reads CASSQVQGAEGANVLTF. The CDR3 region has the DNA TGCGCCAGCAGCCAAGTCCAGGGGGCGGAAGGGGCCAACGTCCTGACTTTC.

This clonotype has only a few counts. The V gene is TRBV7-2, the J gene TRBJ1-1; maybe TRBD1 (6 bases). The germline V gene encodes CDR1 SGHTA and CDR2 FQGNSA. The V gene lost 1 base and the J gene lost 1 base, with 10 bases spanning the gap. This CDR3 has 15 residues. DNA of the CDR3: TGTGCCAGCAGCTTAGAGCCGGGACAGAACACTGAAGCTTTCTTT. It specifies CASSLEPGQNTEAFF.